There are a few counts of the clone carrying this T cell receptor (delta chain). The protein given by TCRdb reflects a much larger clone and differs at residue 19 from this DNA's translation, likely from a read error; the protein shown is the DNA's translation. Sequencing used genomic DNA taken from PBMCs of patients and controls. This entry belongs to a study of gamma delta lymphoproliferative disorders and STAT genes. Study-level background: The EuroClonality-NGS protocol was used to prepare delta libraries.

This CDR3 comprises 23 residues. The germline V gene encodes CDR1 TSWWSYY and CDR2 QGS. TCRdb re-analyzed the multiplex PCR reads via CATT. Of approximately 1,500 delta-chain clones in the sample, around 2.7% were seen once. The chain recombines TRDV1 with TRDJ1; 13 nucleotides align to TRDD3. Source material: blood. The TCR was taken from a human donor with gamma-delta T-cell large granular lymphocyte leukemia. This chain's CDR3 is CALGGPRSYPYWGIRTYTNKLIF. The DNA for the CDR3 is TGTGCTCTTGGGGGTCCTAGATCCTACCCGTACTGGGGGATACGCACTTACACCAATAAACTCATCTTT.